The present entry profiles one T cell receptor beta chain with its context. Its antigen is currently unknown. This sample was taken from a study of T cell responses to AZD1222 COVID-19 vaccine. Findings and limits, study-wide: Repertoires in all cases were sampled only once the peak T cell response had passed. Of the AZD1222 recipients, only 5 to 7 were seropositive at baseline. Two AZD1222 administrations were followed by greater Spike-specific TCR breadth and depth.

V lost 2 bases and J 3 bases, leaving 26 bases between the germline ends. The germline gives CDR1 WNHNN, CDR2 SYGVQD (reference sequence). This CDR3 region has 19 residues. TCRdb's copy holds only in-frame clones and misses some; the assay was immunoSEQ multiplex PCR. The table lists over 100,000 clones, about 86% of them singletons. This specimen consisted of peripheral blood, obtained on day 0 of AZD1222 vaccination. The rearrangement joins TRBV10-1 to TRBJ2-7, with D possibly called TRBD1 or TRBD2 (5 bases each). This clonotype was sampled from an adult in good health. This chain's CDR3 is CASSEPPGAETVPGYEQYF. The CDR3 bases are TGCGCCAGCAGTGAGCCCCCCGGGGCGGAGACAGTTCCCGGCTACGAGCAGTACTTC.